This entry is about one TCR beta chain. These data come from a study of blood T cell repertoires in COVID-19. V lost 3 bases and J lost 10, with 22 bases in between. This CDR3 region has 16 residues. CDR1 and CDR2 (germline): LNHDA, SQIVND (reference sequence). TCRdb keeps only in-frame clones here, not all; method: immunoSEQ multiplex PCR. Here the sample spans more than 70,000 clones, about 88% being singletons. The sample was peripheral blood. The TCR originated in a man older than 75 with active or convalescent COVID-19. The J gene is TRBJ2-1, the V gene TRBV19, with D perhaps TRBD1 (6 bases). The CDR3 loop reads CASSINYGQGSTEQFF. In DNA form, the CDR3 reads TGTGCCAGTAGTATTAATTACGGGCAGGGGTCAACGGAGCAGTTCTTC.